Given below is one T cell receptor (beta chain) in context. It has no known antigen specificity. This may be a read error, as it is one base from a much larger clone. The sample comes from a study of T cells in Graves' hyperthyroidism and ophthalmopathy (dated by TCRdb to between 2019 and 2020). In terms of the full investigation: Peripheral blood was collected at initial diagnosis, before any treatment. To identify TCR V-J signatures that set the groups apart, the researchers used a discovery cohort of more than 95 patients, made up of some 41 with Graves' ophthalmopathy and 57 with stable Graves' hyperthyroidism. Prospective prediction of ophthalmopathy was tested in an independent validation cohort consisting of some 18 hyperthyroidism patients and some 15 patients who later progressed to ophthalmopathy. The 100 discovery patients were randomly split 7:3 into training and test sets. In addition, the study compared T-cell repertoires in thyroid tissue and in blood from roughly six Graves' hyperthyroidism patients. After sampling, hyperthyroidism patients received methimazole starting at 30 mg daily, and ophthalmopathy patients received high-dose intravenous methylprednisolone. TCR Vbeta CDR3 sequencing of 130 to 150 peripheral blood samples (more than 40 ophthalmopathy, 75 or so hyperthyroidism and approximately 17 progressor patients) is reported in the paper.

Overall study outcomes, separate from this receptor: A model built on a 13 V-J signature distinguished ophthalmopathy from stable hyperthyroidism, reaching 85% to 90% sensitivity and around 81% specificity in cross-validation and 80%/75% in testing. Sample size was not statistically predetermined, and investigators were not blinded to group allocation. In validation, progression to ophthalmopathy was predicted by the model with around 70% sensitivity and 72.22% specificity, a median of roughly six months before onset. Blood samples also contained most of the expanded thyroid clonotypes (frequency above 0.001), which suggests that blood repertoires may reflect thyroid immune responses.

Amplification of TCR beta CDR3 regions was carried out from RNA transcripts. The first round of RT-PCR for the TCR CDR3 was performed with the HTBI primer set and the Qiagen OneStep RT-PCR kit. Libraries were constructed in a second round of multiplex PCR, after which size selection and purification were carried out. The libraries were sequenced on an Illumina HiSeq2000 using paired-end 100 bp reads. The published analysis was carried out like this. SOAPnuke was used to process the raw data, throwing out any read that contained adapters or uncalled bases, had a mean Phred below 15, or lacked an exact constant-primer or identifier match. COPE v1.2.5 was used to merge the high-quality paired reads, and each unique nucleotide sequence was defined as a clonotype. MiTCR v1.1 was used to align the clonotypes against IMGT TRBV, TRBD and TRBJ reference segments. Analysis was restricted to V-J combinations with a frequency above 0.0001, which covered approximately 99% of repertoires. The TCS score was defined as F50 (clonal expansion) divided by E x V (chaos), with BLOSUM62-based TCRdist calculated between CDR3 peptides within each V-J. Welch's t-statistics and random forest reduced several hundred V-J features to 13, which were used in a naive Bayes classifier (R e1071). TCRdb applied fastp at Q25 and MiXCR to the public reads, then kept only in-frame beta chains. Each record represents a unique CDR3 protein, reported with the most common genes and DNA among its rows. TCRdb's processing, not the authors', yielded these V and J calls. In this sample the table shows about 620,000 distinct CDR3 sequences, around 15% of which occur a single time. The ten largest clones add up to approximately 3.9% of the sample.

Stable Graves' hyperthyroidism was defined as the absence of progression to ophthalmopathy over 18 months of follow-up. The hyperthyroidism patients were between 18 and 65 years old and newly diagnosed, with a disease duration of less than 2 months. Any patient with an uncontrolled infection, another autoimmune disease, pregnancy or lactation was excluded. Diagnoses were established on the basis of clinical symptoms, serum thyroxine and TRAb, thyroid ultrasound, and orbital computed tomography. Ficoll-Paque density gradient centrifugation was used to isolate PBMCs from approximately 10 ml of fresh peripheral blood. Total RNA was extracted with Trizol reagent, and quality was checked on an Agilent 2100 Bioanalyzer. Compared with germline, V lacks 6 bases and J lacks 7 bases; bases without a gene match: 11. The cysteine opens and the phenylalanine closes a CDR3 of 14 amino acids. CDR3 DNA only is kept here, 42 bases in frame from base 1. The germline V gene (reference sequence) specifies LGHDT as CDR1 and YNNKEL as CDR2.

The sequenced sample consisted of blood. The chain joins TRBV3-1 to TRBJ2-5; 7 central bases correspond to TRBD2. The receptor was isolated from a woman aged 25 to 39 with Graves' hyperthyroidism. The CDR3 sequence is CASRRNLAEGTQYF. The DNA sequence follows: TGTGCCAGCAGACGTAACCTAGCGGAAGGGACCCAGTACTTC.